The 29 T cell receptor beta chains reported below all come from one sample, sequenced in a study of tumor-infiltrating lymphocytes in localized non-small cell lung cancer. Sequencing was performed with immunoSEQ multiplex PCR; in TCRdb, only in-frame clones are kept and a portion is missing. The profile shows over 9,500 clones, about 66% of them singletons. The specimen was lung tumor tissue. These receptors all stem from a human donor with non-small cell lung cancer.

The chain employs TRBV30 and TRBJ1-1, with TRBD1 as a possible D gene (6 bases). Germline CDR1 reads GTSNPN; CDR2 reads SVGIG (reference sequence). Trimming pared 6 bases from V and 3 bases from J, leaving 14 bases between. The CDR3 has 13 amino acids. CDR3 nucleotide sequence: TGTGCCTGCCTCCGGGACACTTACACTGAAGCTTTCTTT. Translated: CACLRDTYTEAFF.

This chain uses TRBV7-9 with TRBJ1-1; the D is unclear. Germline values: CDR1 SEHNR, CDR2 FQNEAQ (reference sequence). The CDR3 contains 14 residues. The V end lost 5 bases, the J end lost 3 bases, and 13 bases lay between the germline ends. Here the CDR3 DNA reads TGTGCCAGCAGCCTTAGGGTGGGCGACACTGAAGCTTTCTTT. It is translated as CASSLRVGDTEAFF.

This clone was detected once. CDR3 nucleotide sequence: TGCGCCAGCAGGAAGGACAGGGGAGGCAAGACTGAAGCTTTCTTT. It encodes CASRKDRGGKTEAFF. This chain uses TRBV10-1 with TRBJ1-1; 9 bases are shared with TRBD1. The CDR3 runs 15 residues. V was clipped by 6 bases and J by 5 bases; unmatched bases: 10. In germline, CDR1 is WNHNN, CDR2 SYGVQD (reference sequence).

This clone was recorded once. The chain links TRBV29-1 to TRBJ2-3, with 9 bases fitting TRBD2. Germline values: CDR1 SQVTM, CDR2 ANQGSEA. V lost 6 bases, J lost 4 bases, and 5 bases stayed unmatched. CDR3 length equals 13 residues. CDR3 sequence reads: CSVISGRSDTQYF. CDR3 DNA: TGCAGCGTCATTAGCGGGAGATCAGATACGCAGTATTTT.

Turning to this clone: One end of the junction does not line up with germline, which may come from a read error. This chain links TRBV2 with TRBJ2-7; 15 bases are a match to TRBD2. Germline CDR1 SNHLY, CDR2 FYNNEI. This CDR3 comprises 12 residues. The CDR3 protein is CASSTGLAGGIF. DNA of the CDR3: TGTGCCAGCAGTACGGGACTAGCGGGAGGAATCTTC.

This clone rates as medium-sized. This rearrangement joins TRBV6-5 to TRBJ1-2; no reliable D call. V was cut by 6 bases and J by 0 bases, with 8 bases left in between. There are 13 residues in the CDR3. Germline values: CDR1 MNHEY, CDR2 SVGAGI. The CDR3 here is CASREATNYGYTF. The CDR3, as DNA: TGTGCCAGCAGAGAGGCTACTAACTATGGCTACACCTTC.

For the CDR3, the DNA is TGTGCCATCAGTGAGAGGCAGGAAGAAGCTTTCTTT. Protein: CAISERQEEAFF. The rearrangement uses TRBV10-3 and TRBJ1-1; D is ambiguous. The V end was cut by 2 bases, the J end by 8 bases, with 9 bases between. Germline CDR1 is ENHRY and CDR2 is SYGVKD. The CDR3 spans 12 residues.

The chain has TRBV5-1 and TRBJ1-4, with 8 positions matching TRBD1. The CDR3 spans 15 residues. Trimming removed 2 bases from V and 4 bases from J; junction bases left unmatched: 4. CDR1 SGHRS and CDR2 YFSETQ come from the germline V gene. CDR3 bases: TGCGCCAGCAGCTTTGTGGGACAGGTTAATGAAAAACTGTTTTTT. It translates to CASSFVGQVNEKLFF.

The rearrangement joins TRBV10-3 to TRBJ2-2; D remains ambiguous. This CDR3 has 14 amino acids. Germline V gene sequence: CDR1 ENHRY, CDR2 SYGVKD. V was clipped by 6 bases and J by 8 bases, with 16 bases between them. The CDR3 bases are TGTGCCATCAGCCCCCTGGGGAAGGAAGGGGAGCTGTTTTTT. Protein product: CAISPLGKEGELFF.

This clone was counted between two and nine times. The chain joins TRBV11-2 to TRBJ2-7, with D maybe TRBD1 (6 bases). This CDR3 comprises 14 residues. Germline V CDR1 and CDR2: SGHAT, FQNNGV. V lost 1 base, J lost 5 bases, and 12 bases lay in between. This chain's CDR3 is CASSLAGAEDEQYF. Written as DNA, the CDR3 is TGTGCCAGCAGCTTAGCAGGGGCTGAGGACGAGCAGTACTTC.

The CDR3 nucleotides are TGTGCCAGCCAACGGCAGGGACAAGAGACCCAGTACTTC. Translating gives CASQRQGQETQYF. The chain is built from TRBV6-1 and TRBJ2-5, with D possibly TRBD1 on 5 matching bases. Germline V gives CDR1 MNHNS, CDR2 SASEGT. V lost 8 bases, J lost 2 bases, and 12 bases lay in between. The CDR3 runs 13 residues.

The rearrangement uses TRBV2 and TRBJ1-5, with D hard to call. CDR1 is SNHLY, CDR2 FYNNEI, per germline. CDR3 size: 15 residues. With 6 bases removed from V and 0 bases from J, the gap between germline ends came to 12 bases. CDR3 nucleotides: TGTGCCAGCAGCTCGGACGGCCTTAGCAATCAGCCCCAGCATTTT. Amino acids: CASSSDGLSNQPQHF.

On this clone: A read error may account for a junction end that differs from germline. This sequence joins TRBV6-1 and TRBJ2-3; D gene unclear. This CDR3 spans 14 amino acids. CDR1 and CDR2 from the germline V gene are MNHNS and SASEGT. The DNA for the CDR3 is TGTGCCAGCAGTGAAGAGGCCTTCACAAATACGCAGTATTTT. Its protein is CASSEEAFTNTQYF.

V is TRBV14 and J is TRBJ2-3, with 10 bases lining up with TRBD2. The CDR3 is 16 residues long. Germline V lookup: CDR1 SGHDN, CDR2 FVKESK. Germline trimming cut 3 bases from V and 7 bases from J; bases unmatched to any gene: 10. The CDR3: CASSHPAGGVINTQYF. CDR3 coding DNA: TGTGCCAGCAGCCACCCAGCGGGGGGGGTTATAAATACGCAGTATTTT.

CDR3 loop: CASSPGTGSSNYGYTF. The CDR3 region has the DNA TGTGCCAGCTCCCCCGGGACAGGGTCCTCTAACTATGGCTACACCTTC. The rearrangement joins TRBV7-9 to TRBJ1-2, with TRBD1 matching over 9 bases. The CDR3 contains 16 residues. J lost 0 bases, V lost 8 bases, and 10 bases had no gene match. CDR1 is SEHNR and CDR2 is FQNEAQ in the germline V gene (reference sequence). Complete variable domain (other parts from reference TRBV7-9 and TRBJ1-2): DTGVSQNPRHKITKRGQNVTFRCDPISEHNRLYWYRQTLGQGPEFLTYFQNEAQLEKSRLLSDRFSAERPKGSFSTLEIQRTEQGDSAMYLCASSPGTGSSNYGYTFGSGTRLTVV.

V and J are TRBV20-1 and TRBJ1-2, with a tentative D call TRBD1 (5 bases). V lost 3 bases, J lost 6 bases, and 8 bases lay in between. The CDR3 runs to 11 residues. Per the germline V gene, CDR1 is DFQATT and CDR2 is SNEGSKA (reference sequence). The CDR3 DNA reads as TGCAGTGCTAGCCCAGGGCATGGCTACACCTTC. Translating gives CSASPGHGYTF.

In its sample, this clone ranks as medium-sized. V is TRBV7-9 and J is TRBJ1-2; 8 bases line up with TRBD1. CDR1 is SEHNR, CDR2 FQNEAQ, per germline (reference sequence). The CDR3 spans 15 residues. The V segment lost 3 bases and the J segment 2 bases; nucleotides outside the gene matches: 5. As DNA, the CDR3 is TGTGCCAGCAGCTTCGCGGACAGGGAAAACTATGGCTACACCTTC. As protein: CASSFADRENYGYTF.

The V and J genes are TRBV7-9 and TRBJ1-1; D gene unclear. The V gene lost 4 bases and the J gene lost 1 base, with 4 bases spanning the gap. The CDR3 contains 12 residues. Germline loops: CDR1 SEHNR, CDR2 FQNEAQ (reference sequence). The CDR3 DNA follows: TGTGCCAGCAGCTCCAGGAACACTGAAGCTTTCTTT. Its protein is CASSSRNTEAFF.

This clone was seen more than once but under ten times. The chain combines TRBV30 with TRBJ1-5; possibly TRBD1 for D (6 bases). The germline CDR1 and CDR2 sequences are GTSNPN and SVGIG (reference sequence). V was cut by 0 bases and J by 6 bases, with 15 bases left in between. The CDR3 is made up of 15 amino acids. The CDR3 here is CAWSVSGRGIQPQHF. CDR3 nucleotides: TGTGCCTGGAGTGTATCGGGCAGGGGAATTCAGCCCCAGCATTTT.

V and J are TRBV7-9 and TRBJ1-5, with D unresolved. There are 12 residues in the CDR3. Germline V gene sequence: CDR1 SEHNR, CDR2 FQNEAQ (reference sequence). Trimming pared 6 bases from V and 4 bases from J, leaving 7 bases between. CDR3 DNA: TGTGCCAGCAGGGGGATGAATCAGCCCCAGCATTTT. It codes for CASRGMNQPQHF.

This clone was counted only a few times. CDR3 sequence: CAAGGPVDSGNTIYF. The CDR3 DNA sequence: TGTGCCGCAGGGGGACCCGTTGACTCTGGAAACACCATATATTTT. The V and J genes are TRBV6-5 and TRBJ1-3; 7 bases line up with TRBD1. This CDR3 region has 15 residues. Per the germline V gene, CDR1 is MNHEY and CDR2 is SVGAGI. Trimming removed 11 bases from V and 0 bases from J; junction bases left unmatched: 10.

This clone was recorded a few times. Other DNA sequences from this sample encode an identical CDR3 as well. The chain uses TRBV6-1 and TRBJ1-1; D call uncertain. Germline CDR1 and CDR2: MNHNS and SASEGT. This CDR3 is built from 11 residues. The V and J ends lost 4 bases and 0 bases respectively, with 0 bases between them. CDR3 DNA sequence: TGTGCCAGCAGTGTGAACACTGAAGCTTTCTTT. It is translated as CASSVNTEAFF.

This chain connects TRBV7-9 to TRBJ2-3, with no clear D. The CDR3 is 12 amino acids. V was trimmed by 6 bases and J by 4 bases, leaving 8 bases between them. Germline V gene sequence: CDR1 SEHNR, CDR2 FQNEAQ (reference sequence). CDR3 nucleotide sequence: TGTGCCAGCAGTTTGAGAGCAGATACGCAGTATTTT. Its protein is CASSLRADTQYF.

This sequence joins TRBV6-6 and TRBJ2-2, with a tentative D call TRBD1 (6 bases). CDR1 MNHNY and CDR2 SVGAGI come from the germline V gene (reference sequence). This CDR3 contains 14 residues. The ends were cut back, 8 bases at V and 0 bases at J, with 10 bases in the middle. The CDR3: CASGGHTNTGELFF. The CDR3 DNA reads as TGTGCCAGCGGGGGACACACGAACACCGGGGAGCTGTTTTTT.

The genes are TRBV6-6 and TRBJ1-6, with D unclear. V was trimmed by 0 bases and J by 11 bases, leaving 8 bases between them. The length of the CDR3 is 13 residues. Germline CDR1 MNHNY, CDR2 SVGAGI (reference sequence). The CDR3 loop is CASSYSVITPLHF. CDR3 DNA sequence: TGTGCCAGCAGTTACTCGGTCATTACACCCCTCCACTTT.

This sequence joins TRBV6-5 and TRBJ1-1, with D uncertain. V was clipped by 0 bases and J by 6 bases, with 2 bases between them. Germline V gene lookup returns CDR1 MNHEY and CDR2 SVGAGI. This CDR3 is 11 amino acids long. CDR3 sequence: CASSYSSEAFF. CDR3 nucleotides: TGTGCCAGCAGTTACTCGTCTGAAGCTTTCTTT.

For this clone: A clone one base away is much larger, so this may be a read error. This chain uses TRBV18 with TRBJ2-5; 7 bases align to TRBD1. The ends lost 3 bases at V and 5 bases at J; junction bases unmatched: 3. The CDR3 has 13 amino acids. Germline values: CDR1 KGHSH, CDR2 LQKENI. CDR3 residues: CASSPDRSETQYF. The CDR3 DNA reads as TGTGCCAGCTCACCGGACAGGAGCGAGACCCAGTACTTC.

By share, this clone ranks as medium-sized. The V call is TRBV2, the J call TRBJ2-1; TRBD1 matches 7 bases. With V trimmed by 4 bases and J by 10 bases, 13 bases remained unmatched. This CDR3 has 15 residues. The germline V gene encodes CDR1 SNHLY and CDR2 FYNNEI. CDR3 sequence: CASSADYRGSGEQFF. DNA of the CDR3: TGTGCCAGCAGTGCCGACTACAGGGGTTCGGGGGAGCAGTTCTTC.

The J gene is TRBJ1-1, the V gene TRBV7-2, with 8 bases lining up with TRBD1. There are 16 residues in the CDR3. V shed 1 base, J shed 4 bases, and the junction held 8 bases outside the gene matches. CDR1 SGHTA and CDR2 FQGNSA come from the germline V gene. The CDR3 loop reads CASSLDGQGALTEAFF. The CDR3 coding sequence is TGTGCCAGCAGCTTAGATGGGCAGGGGGCTCTCACTGAAGCTTTCTTT. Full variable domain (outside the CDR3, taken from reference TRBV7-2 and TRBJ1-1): GAGVSQSPSNKVTEKGKDVELRCDPISGHTALYWYRQSLGQGLEFLIYFQGNSAPDKSGLPSDRFSAERTGGSVSTLTIQRTQQEDSAVYLCASSLDGQGALTEAFFGQGTRLTVV.